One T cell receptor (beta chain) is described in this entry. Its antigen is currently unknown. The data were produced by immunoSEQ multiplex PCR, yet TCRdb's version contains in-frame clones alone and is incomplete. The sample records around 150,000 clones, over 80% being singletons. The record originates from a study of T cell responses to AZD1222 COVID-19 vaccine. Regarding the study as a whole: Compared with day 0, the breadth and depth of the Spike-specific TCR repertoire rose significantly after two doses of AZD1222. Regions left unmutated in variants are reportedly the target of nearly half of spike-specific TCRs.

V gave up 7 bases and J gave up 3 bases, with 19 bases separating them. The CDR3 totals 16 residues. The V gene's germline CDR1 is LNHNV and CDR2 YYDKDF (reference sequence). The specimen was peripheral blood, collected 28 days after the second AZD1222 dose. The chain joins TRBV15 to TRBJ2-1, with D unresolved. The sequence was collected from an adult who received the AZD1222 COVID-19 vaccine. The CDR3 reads CATTLGASTDYNEQFF. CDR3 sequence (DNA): TGTGCCACCACCCTAGGTGCCTCGACGGACTACAATGAGCAGTTCTTC.